The clone carrying this T cell receptor beta chain was seen repeatedly, ten times or more. The antigen is unknown. This entry comes from a study of CD8 T cells in ankylosing spondylitis. Study conclusions and caveats: Reportedly, significant enrichment of disease-linked clones occurred in matched ankylosing spondylitis synovial fluid. Clones linked to disease, bearing a CD8+ phenotype, were relatively rare in peripheral blood.

Generation of TCR beta libraries employed quantitative 5'-RACE incorporating molecular barcodes. TCRdb re-called the 5' RACE reads with MiXCR, one entry per CDR3 protein. The sample includes about 69,000 distinct CDR3 sequences, 5.3% of them seen just once. This CDR3 is built from 15 residues. The germline V gene has CDR1 SGHTA and CDR2 FQGNSA. Trimming took 3 bases from V and 4 from J, leaving 14 bases between them. The chain recombines TRBV7-2 with TRBJ2-3; perhaps TRBD2 as D (6 bases). The sequence derives from a male donor with ankylosing spondylitis or in good health (not recorded which). The sample was blood, either unsorted or a sorted T cell fraction (not recorded which). The CDR3 sequence is CASSFGSSAPDTQYF. CDR3 nucleotides: TGTGCCAGCAGCTTTGGGTCTAGCGCCCCAGATACGCAGTATTTT.